This T cell receptor beta chain is from a study of cytomegalovirus exposure and HLA in healthy donors. As for the study in general: In an earlier analysis, approximately 120 million unique TCR beta sequences were found from about 180 million T cells.

PCR used 60 Vbeta primers and 13 Jbeta primers. Repertoires were generated with immunoSEQ multiplex PCR, while TCRdb's copy carries only in-frame clones and drops some. The table has 120,000 or so clones, roughly four fifths seen once. For this clone: Antigen specificity is unknown.

Study-level results: Previously analyzed data showed that most TCR beta V segments were productive at a frequency of about 87% or about 30%. The authors assumed roughly uniform sequencing depth across donors for presence/absence analyses.

CDR1 and CDR2 (germline): LNHDA, SQIVND (reference sequence). The CDR3 has 18 residues. The junction had 9 bases not matched to a gene; V was cut back by 3 bases and J by 4 bases. V is TRBV19 and J is TRBJ2-6; TRBD1 agrees at 10 bases. The sample comprised PBMCs. The sequence came from a woman aged 50 to 60 in good health and CMV-seropositive. The CDR3 nucleotides read TGTGCCAGTAGTATTAGATCCGGGACAGGGGCCGGGGCCAACGTCCTGACTTTC. This gives the protein CASSIRSGTGAGANVLTF.